The 15 T cell receptor beta chains below all came from one sample that was sequenced in a study of high-grade serous ovarian cancer treatment subgroups. The tumor samples were collected prior to definitive surgery or chemotherapy. This table comes from immunoSEQ multiplex PCR, and its TCRdb copy is limited to in-frame clones, with some not included. The data contain about 1,800 clones, 65% to 75% of them seen just once; the ten biggest clones take up about two fifths. Sequencing was performed on tumor tissue. The receptors were sampled from a human donor with high-grade serous ovarian cancer.

This clone has only a few counts. The V gene is TRBV5-5, the J gene TRBJ2-1; TRBD1 might be the D (5 bases). CDR1 and CDR2 (germline): SGHKS, YYEKEE (reference sequence). V was trimmed by 5 bases and J by 3 bases, leaving 9 bases between them. CDR3 length: 13 residues. The CDR3 DNA follows: TGTGCCAGCAGTTTCGACAGCTACAATGAGCAGTTCTTC. Translation gives CASSFDSYNEQFF.

In its sample, this clone was seen once. The gene calls are TRBV27 and TRBJ2-1; D is uncertain. This CDR3 region has 16 residues. Germline CDR1 and CDR2: MNHEY and SMNVEV (reference sequence). V was shortened by 2 bases and J by 8 bases, with 19 bases between the two germline ends. The CDR3 nucleotides are TGTGCCAGCAGTTTAAAGTTGAGCCTTCCTAGGGATGAGCAGTTCTTC. Its translation is CASSLKLSLPRDEQFF.

This chain links TRBV30 with TRBJ1-1; a possible D gene is TRBD1 (5 bases). The CDR3 loop spans 12 amino acids. Germline assignment: CDR1 GTSNPN and CDR2 SVGIG (reference sequence). The V and J ends lost 2 bases and 6 bases respectively, with 10 bases between them. CDR3 nucleotides: TGTGCCTGGAGTATGACAGAAGCTGAAGCTTTCTTT. This encodes CAWSMTEAEAFF. Full variable domain (outside the CDR3, taken from reference TRBV30 and TRBJ1-1): SQTIHQWPATLVQPVGSPLSLECTVEGTSNPNLYWYRQAAGRGLQLLFYSVGIGQISSEVPQNLSASRPQDRQFILSSKKLLLSDSGFYLCAWSMTEAEAFFGQGTRLTVV.

The J gene is TRBJ2-1, the V gene TRBV10-1, with 10 bases lining up with TRBD2. Germline V CDR1 and CDR2: WNHNN, SYGVQD (reference sequence). The CDR3 contains 20 residues. V dropped 6 bases and J dropped 0; count of bases not matched to a gene: 17. CDR3 protein: CASSAPPGTSAESSYNEQFF. The DNA for the CDR3 is TGCGCCAGCAGCGCCCCGCCCGGGACTAGCGCCGAGAGCTCCTACAATGAGCAGTTCTTC.

The rearrangement uses TRBV9 and TRBJ2-3; no firm D call. CDR1 is SGDLS, CDR2 YYNGEE, per germline. Trimming stripped 0 bases from V and 2 bases from J, with 7 bases between. The CDR3 loop spans 14 amino acids. This CDR3 is CASSVAGDTDTQYF. For the CDR3, the DNA is TGTGCCAGCAGCGTAGCCGGAGACACAGATACGCAGTATTTT.

V and J are TRBV29-1 and TRBJ2-2, with TRBD1 matching 8 bases. The CDR3 loop spans 15 amino acids. Germline CDR1 is SQVTM and CDR2 is ANQGSEA. The J segment lost 7 bases and the V segment lost 6 bases, leaving 13 bases of the junction unmatched. This CDR3 is CSVAEGQGRGGELFF. As DNA, the CDR3 is TGCAGCGTCGCGGAAGGACAGGGTCGCGGCGGGGAGCTGTTTTTT.

The rearrangement joins TRBV18 to TRBJ2-1; tentative D call: TRBD2 (6 bases). Germline V gene data show CDR1 as KGHSH and CDR2 as LQKENI. The CDR3 contains 16 residues. V dropped 4 bases and J dropped 3 bases, with 16 bases sitting between them. The CDR3 region is CASSRGLNTIYNEQFF. CDR3 sequence (DNA): TGTGCCAGCTCACGCGGACTAAACACAATCTACAATGAGCAGTTCTTC.

The chain employs TRBV21-1 and TRBJ2-1. TRBV21-1 is termed a pseudogene. The CDR3 runs to 13 residues. CDR3 in DNA: TGTGCCAGCCCGTGGGAAGGTTGCAATGAGCAGTTCTTC. It yields the protein CASPWEGCNEQFF.

The chain joins TRBV11-2 to TRBJ1-3, with D maybe TRBD1 (5 bases). There are 14 residues in the CDR3. Trimming cost V 6 bases and J 6 bases, with 15 bases left between them. Germline assignment: CDR1 SGHAT and CDR2 FQNNGV. The CDR3 bases are TGTGCCAGCAGTTCACAGGCTGGCGCAAACACCATATATTTT. Translation gives CASSSQAGANTIYF.

The V gene is TRBV29-1, the J gene TRBJ2-3, with 15 positions matching TRBD2. Looked up from germline, CDR1 is SQVTM and CDR2 is ANQGSEA. This CDR3 is built from 17 residues. The V segment lost 3 bases and the J segment 4 bases; nucleotides outside the gene matches: 8. CDR3 nucleotides: TGCAGCGTTGATACCGGGACTAGCGGGGGGAGGTCAGATACGCAGTATTTT. It codes for CSVDTGTSGGRSDTQYF.

The chain links TRBV7-9 to TRBJ2-3; 7 bases are shared with TRBD2. Germline CDR1 reads SEHNR; CDR2 reads FQNEAQ (reference sequence). CDR3 size: 15 residues. The J segment lost 3 bases and the V segment lost 1 base, leaving 4 bases of the junction unmatched. CDR3 in amino acids: CASSLVSGGTDTQYF. The CDR3 DNA reads TGTGCCAGCAGCTTAGTGTCGGGAGGAACAGATACGCAGTATTTT.

V gene TRBV28 combines with J gene TRBJ1-2, with D possibly TRBD1 on 6 matching bases. The CDR3 consists of 15 residues. Germline V CDR1 and CDR2: MDHEN, SYDVKM. V dropped 4 bases and J dropped 8 bases, with 20 bases sitting between them. The CDR3: CASSSLRDTSWGYTF. CDR3 bases: TGTGCCAGCAGTTCCCTCAGGGACACTTCGTGGGGCTACACCTTC.

The genes are TRBV5-4 and TRBJ2-3; 12 bases fit TRBD2. V lost 0 bases to trimming and J lost 8 bases; unmatched junction nucleotides: 7. CDR3 size: 16 residues. CDR1 SGHNT and CDR2 YYREEE come from the germline V gene (reference sequence). CDR3 in amino acids: CASSLGLAGESLTQYF. The CDR3 DNA sequence: TGTGCCAGCAGCTTGGGACTAGCGGGAGAATCTCTTACGCAGTATTTT. Complete variable domain (other parts from reference TRBV5-4 and TRBJ2-3): ETGVTQSPTHLIKTRGQQVTLRCSSQSGHNTVSWYQQALGQGPQFIFQYYREEENGRGNFPPRFSGLQFPNYSSELNVNALELDDSALYLCASSLGLAGESLTQYFGPGTRLTVL.

Here the CDR3 DNA reads TGTGCCAGCAGTTTGGAAGGGAACTATGGCTACACCTTC. This gives the protein CASSLEGNYGYTF. The chain is built from TRBV28 and TRBJ1-2; no clear D. The germline CDR1 and CDR2 sequences are MDHEN and SYDVKM. The CDR3 is 13 residues long. Trimming left V 3 bases short and J 2 bases short, with 7 bases between.

The gene calls are TRBV6-5 and TRBJ1-2, with TRBD1 matching 8 bases. Trimming at V came to 0 bases and at J to 8 bases, leaving 11 bases not matched to a gene. Germline values: CDR1 MNHEY, CDR2 SVGAGI. The CDR3 contains 16 residues. As DNA, the CDR3 is TGTGCCAGCAGTTACTCGTTCGCCAGGGGGCCGGGCGGCTACACCTTC. It encodes CASSYSFARGPGGYTF.